A single sample gave rise to the 17 T cell receptor beta chains below, sequenced in a study of T cell changes during pregnancy in multiple sclerosis. Some clones are missing from TCRdb's copy, which holds only in-frame ones; the method was immunoSEQ multiplex PCR. The sample has tens of thousands of clones, about 93% seen once. The sample in question was CD8+ T cells from peripheral blood mononuclear cells, obtained in the second trimester of pregnancy. These receptors all stem from a female donor with multiple sclerosis, enrolled in a pregnancy study.

The CDR3 spells CASSLSIRETQYF. In DNA form, the CDR3 reads TGTGCCAGCAGCTTAAGTATTCGTGAGACCCAGTACTTC. The rearrangement uses TRBV7-3 and TRBJ2-5; D not certain. Germline V gene sequence: CDR1 SGHTA, CDR2 FQGTGA. The CDR3 is made up of 13 amino acids. V was pared by 1 base and J by 5 bases, with 8 bases between.

The chain combines TRBV25-1 with TRBJ1-5; D is uncertain. CDR3 length: 13 residues. Germline V lookup: CDR1 MGHDK, CDR2 SYGVNS. V was shortened by 10 bases and J by 0 bases, with 10 bases between the two germline ends. The CDR3 loop reads CATRRGSNQPQHF. The CDR3, as DNA: TGTGCCACCCGTCGGGGTAGCAATCAGCCCCAGCATTTT. Full variable domain (missing parts from reference TRBV25-1 and TRBJ1-5): EADIYQTPRYLVIGTGKKITLECSQTMGHDKMYWYQQDPGMELHLIHYSYGVNSTEKGDLSSESTVSRIRTEHFPLTLESARPSHTSQYLCATRRGSNQPQHFGDGTRLSIL.

The CDR3 loop is CASSRTSGGLGYEQYF. DNA for the CDR3: TGCGCCAGCAGCCGGACTAGCGGAGGTTTAGGTTACGAGCAGTACTTC. J is TRBJ2-7 and V is TRBV4-1; TRBD2 matches 10 bases. Germline V gene lookup returns CDR1 MGHRA and CDR2 YSYEKL. This CDR3 has 16 residues. V lost 4 bases to trimming and J lost 4 bases; unmatched junction nucleotides: 10.

This clone has only one observation. The chain carries TRBV27 and TRBJ2-1; tentatively, D is TRBD1 (5 bases). The CDR3 is made up of 14 amino acids. V was clipped by 5 bases and J by 5 bases, with 13 bases between them. From germline, CDR1 is MNHEY and CDR2 SMNVEV (reference sequence). This CDR3 is CASSPRGADNEQFF. The CDR3 region has the DNA TGTGCCAGCAGTCCCCGTGGGGCGGACAATGAGCAGTTCTTC.

The rearrangement links TRBV28 to TRBJ1-1, with D unresolved. The CDR3 extends over 15 amino acids. The V end was cut by 4 bases, the J end by 11 bases, with 23 bases between. CDR1 and CDR2 (germline): MDHEN, SYDVKM. The chain's CDR3 is CASSSLYLRAGFAFF. The CDR3 coding sequence is TGTGCCAGCAGTTCACTCTATTTACGGGCGGGGTTCGCTTTCTTT.

The chain links TRBV7-2 to TRBJ2-5; the D gene is possibly TRBD1 (6 bases). CDR3 length equals 15 residues. V was trimmed by 6 bases and J by 1 base, leaving 15 bases between them. CDR1 and CDR2 (germline): SGHTA, FQGNSA. The CDR3 region has the DNA TGTGCCAGCAGACCAACAGGGACGAGCCAAGAGACCCAGTACTTC. This gives the protein CASRPTGTSQETQYF.

The chain joins TRBV7-9 to TRBJ2-5; D is perhaps TRBD1 (5 bases). The CDR3 totals 15 residues. Per the germline V gene, CDR1 is SEHNR and CDR2 is FQNEAQ (reference sequence). V lost 6 bases to trimming and J lost 2 bases, with 16 bases between them. The DNA of the CDR3 is TGTGCCAGCAGTGAACTTGGGGCAGGACAAGAGACCCAGTACTTC. Translating it yields CASSELGAGQETQYF.

CDR3 region: CATSSSGMNGETQYF. CDR3 bases: TGTGCCACCAGCAGCAGCGGGATGAATGGGGAGACCCAGTACTTC. The V call is TRBV15, the J call TRBJ2-5, with TRBD2 matching 7 bases. The CDR3 sequence is 15 residues long. Looked up from germline, CDR1 is LNHNV and CDR2 is YYDKDF (reference sequence). With V trimmed by 3 bases and J by 5 bases, 9 bases remained unmatched.

The chain is built from TRBV4-3 and TRBJ2-3; 13 positions agree with TRBD2. V shed 2 bases and J 1 base; nucleotides not matched to a gene: 3. The CDR3 is made up of 17 amino acids. Germline-derived CDR1 and CDR2 are LGHNA and YSLEER. CDR3 bases: TGCGCCAGCAGCCAAAGGACTAGCGGGAGTGGCACAGATACGCAGTATTTT. Its translation is CASSQRTSGSGTDTQYF.

The CDR3 DNA reads as TGTGCCATCAGTGAGCGTAGTCAGGGGAACACTGAAGCTTTCTTT. Translation gives CAISERSQGNTEAFF. The chain uses TRBV10-3 and TRBJ1-1; weak D call: TRBD1 (5 bases). CDR1 is ENHRY and CDR2 is SYGVKD in the germline V gene. This CDR3 contains 15 residues. Trimming took 2 bases from V and 1 from J, leaving 11 bases between them.

The chain couples TRBV19 to TRBJ1-1; tentative D call: TRBD1 (5 bases). The germline V gene encodes CDR1 LNHDA and CDR2 SQIVND (reference sequence). This CDR3 region has 17 residues. Deletions cut 4 bases from V and 0 bases from J, with 18 bases between. The CDR3 DNA reads TGTGCCAGTAGTAAATTGCGGGACGGACTGCTGAACACTGAAGCTTTCTTT. Amino acids: CASSKLRDGLLNTEAFF.

The rearrangement uses TRBV5-1 and TRBJ2-7; D perhaps matches TRBD2 (5 bases). The CDR3 totals 13 residues. Between the trimmed V and J ends, which lost 6 bases and 3 bases, there was a span of 13 bases. The germline V gene has CDR1 SGHRS and CDR2 YFSETQ. The CDR3 reads CASTSREGYEQYF. The CDR3 DNA reads TGCGCCAGCACCTCACGAGAGGGCTACGAGCAGTACTTC.

The chain uses TRBV29-1 and TRBJ2-2, with a tentative D call TRBD1 (5 bases). CDR1 is SQVTM, CDR2 ANQGSEA, per germline. The V gene lost 6 bases and the J gene lost 1 base, with 9 bases spanning the gap. The CDR3 is 13 residues long. This CDR3 reads CSVRTGNTGELFF. CDR3 nucleotide sequence: TGCAGCGTAAGAACAGGGAACACCGGGGAGCTGTTTTTT.

A note on this clone: This may stem from a read error, because a much larger clone lies one nucleotide away. Other DNA variants within this sample encode the same CDR3. The genes are TRBV6-1 and TRBJ2-2; D perhaps matches TRBD2 (7 bases). Germline lookup yields CDR1 MNHNS and CDR2 SASEGT. CDR3 length: 14 amino acids. The CDR3: CASRGGRDTGELFF. The CDR3, as DNA: TGTGCCAGCAGGGGAGGGAGGGACACTGGGGAGCTGTTTTTT.

The table lists this clone with a count of one. The CDR3 nucleotides are TGTGCCAGCAGTCCACAGGGATCGTCCCCTAATGAGCAGTTCTTC. It specifies CASSPQGSSPNEQFF. This chain links TRBV6-4 with TRBJ2-1, with D possibly TRBD1 on 6 matching bases. V lost 5 bases and J 7 bases, leaving 18 bases between the germline ends. The germline V gene encodes CDR1 MRHNA and CDR2 SNTAGT. The CDR3 is 15 amino acids.

CDR3 sequence reads: CASSYGRRDEQYF. The CDR3 coding sequence is TGTGCCAGCAGTTACGGGCGGCGGGACGAGCAGTACTTC. This chain connects TRBV6-5 to TRBJ2-7, with D possibly matching TRBD2 (5 bases). V was clipped by 2 bases and J by 5 bases, with 10 bases between them. The germline V gene encodes CDR1 MNHEY and CDR2 SVGAGI. CDR3 length: 13 residues.

J is TRBJ2-7 and V is TRBV5-6; TRBD1 agrees at 10 bases. The CDR3 has 16 amino acids. CDR1 is SGHDT, CDR2 YYEEEE, per germline. V gave up 1 base and J gave up 3 bases; unmatched junction bases: 7. The CDR3: CASSLNDGTGVYEQYF. Written as DNA, the CDR3 is TGTGCCAGCAGCTTGAATGACGGGACAGGGGTCTACGAGCAGTACTTC.